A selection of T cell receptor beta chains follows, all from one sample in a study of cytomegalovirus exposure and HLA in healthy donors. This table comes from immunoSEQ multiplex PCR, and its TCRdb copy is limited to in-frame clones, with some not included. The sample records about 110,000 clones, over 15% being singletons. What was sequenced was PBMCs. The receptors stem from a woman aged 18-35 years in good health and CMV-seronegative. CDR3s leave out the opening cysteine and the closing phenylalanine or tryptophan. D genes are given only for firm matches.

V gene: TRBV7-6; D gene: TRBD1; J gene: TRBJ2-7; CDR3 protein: ASSPYATGVPSYEQY
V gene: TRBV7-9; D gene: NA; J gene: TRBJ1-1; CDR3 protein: ASSPGTGEAF
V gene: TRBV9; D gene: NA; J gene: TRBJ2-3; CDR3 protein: ASSVKGASLGTDTQY
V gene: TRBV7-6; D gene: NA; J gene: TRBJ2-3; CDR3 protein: ASSLGPWPSRGDRDTQY
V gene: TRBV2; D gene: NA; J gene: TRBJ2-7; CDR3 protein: ASSLTGIYEQY
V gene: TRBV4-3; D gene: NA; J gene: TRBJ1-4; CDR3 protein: ASSQDRGGSGEKLF
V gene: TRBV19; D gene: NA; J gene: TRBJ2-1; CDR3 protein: ASSIDANNEQF
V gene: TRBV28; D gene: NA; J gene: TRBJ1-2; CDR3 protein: ASSLVEGYGYT
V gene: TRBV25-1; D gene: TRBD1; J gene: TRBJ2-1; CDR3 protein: ASSGGTGGSRSYNEQF
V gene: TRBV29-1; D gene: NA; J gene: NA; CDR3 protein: SVTWEGAEQY
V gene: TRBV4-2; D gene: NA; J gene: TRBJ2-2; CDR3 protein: ASSQDRAGVGELF
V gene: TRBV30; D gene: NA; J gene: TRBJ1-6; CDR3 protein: AWSPNSRDNSPLH
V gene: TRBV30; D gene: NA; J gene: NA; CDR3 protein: AWSVRLGYEQY
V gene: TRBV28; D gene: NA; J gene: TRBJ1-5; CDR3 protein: ASSLVVAGNQPQH
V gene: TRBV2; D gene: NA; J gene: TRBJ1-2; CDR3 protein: ASSDSGSAGYGYT
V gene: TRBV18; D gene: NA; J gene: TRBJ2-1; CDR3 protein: ASSQSRPPGEQF
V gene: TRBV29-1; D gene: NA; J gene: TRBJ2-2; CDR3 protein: SVRTDTGELF
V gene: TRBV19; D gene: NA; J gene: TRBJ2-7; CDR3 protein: ASRRGNLYEQY
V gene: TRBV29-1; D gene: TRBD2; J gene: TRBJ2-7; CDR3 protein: SVEHWPGLANQALSEQY
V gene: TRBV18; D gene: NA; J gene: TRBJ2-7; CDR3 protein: ASSPGTGVSDEQY
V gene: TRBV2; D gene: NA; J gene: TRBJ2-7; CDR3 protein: ASSEQAGQGEQY
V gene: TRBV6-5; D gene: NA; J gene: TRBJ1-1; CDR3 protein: ASSHTDSSNTEAF
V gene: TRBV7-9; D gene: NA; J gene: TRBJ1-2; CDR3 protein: ASSADTAGGGYT
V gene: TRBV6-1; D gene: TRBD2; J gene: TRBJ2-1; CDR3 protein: ATLGLADYNEQF
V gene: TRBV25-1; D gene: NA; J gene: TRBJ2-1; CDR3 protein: ASSEVGSSYNEQF
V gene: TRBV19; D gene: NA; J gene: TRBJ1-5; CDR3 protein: ASSIEPGHWGNQPQH
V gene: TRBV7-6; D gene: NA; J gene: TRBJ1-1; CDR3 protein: ASSLVDSKNTEAF
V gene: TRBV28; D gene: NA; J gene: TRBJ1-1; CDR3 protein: ASSLWGPTEAF
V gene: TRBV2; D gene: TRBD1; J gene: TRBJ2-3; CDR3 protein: ASSERQGRTDTQY
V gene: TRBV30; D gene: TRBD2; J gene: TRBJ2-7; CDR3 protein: AWAGGGYEQY
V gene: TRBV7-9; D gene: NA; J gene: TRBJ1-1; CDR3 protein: ASSLALSGDTEAF
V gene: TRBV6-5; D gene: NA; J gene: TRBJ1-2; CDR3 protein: ASSLGSSSYGYT
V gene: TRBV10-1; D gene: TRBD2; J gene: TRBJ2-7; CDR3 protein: ASRILAGFYEQY
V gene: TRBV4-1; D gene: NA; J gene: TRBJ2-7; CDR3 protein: ASSQEAGRGDYGQY
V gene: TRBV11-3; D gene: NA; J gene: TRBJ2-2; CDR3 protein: ASSPLNGRNTGELF
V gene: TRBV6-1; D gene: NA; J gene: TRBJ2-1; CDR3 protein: ASSEGQGRDEQF
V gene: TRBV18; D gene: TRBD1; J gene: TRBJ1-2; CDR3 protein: ASSPRLGTGDYGYT
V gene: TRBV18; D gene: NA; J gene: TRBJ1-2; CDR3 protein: ASSPKETGSMGYT
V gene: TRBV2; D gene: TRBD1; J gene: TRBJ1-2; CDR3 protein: AGDRGSANYGYT
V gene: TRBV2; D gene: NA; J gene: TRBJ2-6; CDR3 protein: ASSLIGAGANVLT
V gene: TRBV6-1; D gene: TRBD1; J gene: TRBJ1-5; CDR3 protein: ASSDPGTGPQPQH
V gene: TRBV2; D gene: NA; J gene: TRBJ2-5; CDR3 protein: ASRADTGTQY
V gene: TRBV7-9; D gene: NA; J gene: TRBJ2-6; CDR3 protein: ASSPGTGANVLT
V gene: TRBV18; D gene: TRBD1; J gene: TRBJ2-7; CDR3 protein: ASSLQQGQGSHEQY
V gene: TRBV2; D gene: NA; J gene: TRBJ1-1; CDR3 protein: ASRFDEAF
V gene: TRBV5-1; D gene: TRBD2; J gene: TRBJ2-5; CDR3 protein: ASRSTPGLAETQY
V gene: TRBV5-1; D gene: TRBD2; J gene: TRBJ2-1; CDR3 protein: ASSLPSGDLFEQF
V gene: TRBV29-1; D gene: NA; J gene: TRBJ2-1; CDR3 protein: SVEVSGARNEQF
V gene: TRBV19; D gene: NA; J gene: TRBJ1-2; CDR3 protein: ASYEYGYT
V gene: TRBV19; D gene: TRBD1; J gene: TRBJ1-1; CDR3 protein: ASTKGQTNTEAF
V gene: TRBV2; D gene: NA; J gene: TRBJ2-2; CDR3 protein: ASSTANTGELF
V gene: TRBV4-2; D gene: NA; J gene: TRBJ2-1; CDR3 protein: ASSLVLAANNEQF
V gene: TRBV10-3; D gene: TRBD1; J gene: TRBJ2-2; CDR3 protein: ARVPGQGDTGELF
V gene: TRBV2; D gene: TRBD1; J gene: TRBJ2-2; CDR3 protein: ASSDRRQGNTGELF
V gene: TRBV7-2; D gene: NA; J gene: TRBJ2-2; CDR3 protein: ASADRQWANTGELF
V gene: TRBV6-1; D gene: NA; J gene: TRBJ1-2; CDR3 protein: ASSDSVRGYT
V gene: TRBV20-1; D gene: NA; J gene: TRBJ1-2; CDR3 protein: SAPQGYGYT
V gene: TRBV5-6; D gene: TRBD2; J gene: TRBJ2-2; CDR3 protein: ASSPGLAGEDTGELF
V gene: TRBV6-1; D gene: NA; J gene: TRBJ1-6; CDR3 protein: ATSGTGNSLLH
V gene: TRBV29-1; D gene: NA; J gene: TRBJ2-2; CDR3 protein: SVDRGQGNTGELF